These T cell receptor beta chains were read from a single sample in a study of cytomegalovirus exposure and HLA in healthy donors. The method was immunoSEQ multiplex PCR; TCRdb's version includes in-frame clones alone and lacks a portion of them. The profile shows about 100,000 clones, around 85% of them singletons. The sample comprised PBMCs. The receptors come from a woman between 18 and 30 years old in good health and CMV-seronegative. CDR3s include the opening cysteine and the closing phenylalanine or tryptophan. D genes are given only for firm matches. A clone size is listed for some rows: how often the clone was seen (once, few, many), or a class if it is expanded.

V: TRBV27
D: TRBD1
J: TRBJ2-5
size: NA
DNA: TGTGCCAGCCGGGGACAGGGTTTCGAGACCCAGTACTTC
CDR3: CASRGQGFETQYF

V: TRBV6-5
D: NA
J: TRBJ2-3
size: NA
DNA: TGTGCCAGCAAGGAGGGGGCGACCACAGATACGCAGTATTTT
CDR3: CASKEGATTDTQYF

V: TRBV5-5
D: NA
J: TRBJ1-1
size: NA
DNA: TGTGCCAGCAGCTTGGATATGGGCGCTGAAGCTTTCTTT
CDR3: CASSLDMGAEAFF

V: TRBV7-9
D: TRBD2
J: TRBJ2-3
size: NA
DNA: TGTGCCAGCAGCTTAGCGGCTAGCGGGGACACAGATACGCAGTATTTT
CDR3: CASSLAASGDTDTQYF

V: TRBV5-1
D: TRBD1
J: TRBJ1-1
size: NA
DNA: TGCGCCAGCAGCACATACCCGGGACAGATAGACACTGAAGCTTTCTTT
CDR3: CASSTYPGQIDTEAFF

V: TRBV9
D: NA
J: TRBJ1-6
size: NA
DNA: TGTGCCAGCAGCGCGTCGGGAGAGAGCCCGAAGTATTCACCCCTCCACTTT
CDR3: CASSASGESPKYSPLHF

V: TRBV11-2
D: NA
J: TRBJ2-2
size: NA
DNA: TGTGCCAGCAGTCCAAGTGCAGGGATAGTCACCGGGGAGCTGTTTTTT
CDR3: CASSPSAGIVTGELFF

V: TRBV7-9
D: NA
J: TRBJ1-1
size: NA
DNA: TGTGCCAGCAGCCCCGTGGGGGGCACTGAAGCTTTCTTT
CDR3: CASSPVGGTEAFF

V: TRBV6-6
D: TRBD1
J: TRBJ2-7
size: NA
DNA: TGTGCCAGCAGTCCGGCCGGGACAGGGAACGAGCAGTACTTC
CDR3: CASSPAGTGNEQYF

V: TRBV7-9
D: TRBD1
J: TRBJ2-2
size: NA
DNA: TGTGCCAGCAGCTTAGAGGGACAGGGAAATTCCGGGGAGCTGTTTTTT
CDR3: CASSLEGQGNSGELFF

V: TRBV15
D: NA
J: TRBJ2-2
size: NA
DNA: TGTGCCACCAGCAGAGTTCATGGGCCCCGAAACACCGGGGAGCTGTTTTTT
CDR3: CATSRVHGPRNTGELFF

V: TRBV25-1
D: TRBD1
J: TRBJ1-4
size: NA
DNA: TGTGCCAGCAGTGAACTGGGACAGGGAGGTAATGAAAAACTGTTTTTT
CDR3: CASSELGQGGNEKLFF

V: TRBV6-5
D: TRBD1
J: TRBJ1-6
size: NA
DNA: TGTGCCAGTACGCAGGGGGCGGGTTCACCCCTCCACTTT
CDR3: CASTQGAGSPLHF

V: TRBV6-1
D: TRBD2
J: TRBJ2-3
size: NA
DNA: TGTGCCAGCACCAGCGGGACTTCCGGGAGCGATACGCAGTATTTT
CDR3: CASTSGTSGSDTQYF

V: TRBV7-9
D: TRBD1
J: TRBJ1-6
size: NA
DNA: TGTGCCAGCAGCGCACAGGGGATTTCACCCCTCCACTTT
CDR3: CASSAQGISPLHF

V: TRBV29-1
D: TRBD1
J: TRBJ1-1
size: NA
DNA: TGCAGCGTTGAAGATCTCGCCGCAGGGGGGACTGAAGCTTTCTTT
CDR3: CSVEDLAAGGTEAFF

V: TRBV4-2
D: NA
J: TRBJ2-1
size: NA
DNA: TGTGCCAGCAGCCAAGAAGTCAGGGCGAAATCTGAGCAGTTCTTC
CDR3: CASSQEVRAKSEQFF

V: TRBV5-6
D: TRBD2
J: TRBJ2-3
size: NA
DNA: TGTGCCAGCAGCTTGGGCCGGGGGGACACAGATACGCAGTATTTT
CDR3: CASSLGRGDTDTQYF

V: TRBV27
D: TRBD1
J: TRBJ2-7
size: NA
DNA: TGTGCCAGCCTCTTTAGGACAGGGTCGGGGGAGCAGTACTTC
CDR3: CASLFRTGSGEQYF

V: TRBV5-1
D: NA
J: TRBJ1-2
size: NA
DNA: TGCGCCAGCAGCTTCTGGGACGGGGGGGATGGCTACACCTTC
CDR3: CASSFWDGGDGYTF

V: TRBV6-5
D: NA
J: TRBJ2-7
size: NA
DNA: TGTGCTAGCAGTTACTCGATAAGGGGGTCCTACGAGCAGTACTTC
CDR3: CASSYSIRGSYEQYF

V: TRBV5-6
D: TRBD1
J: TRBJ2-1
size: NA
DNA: TGTGCCAGCAGCTTGTGGGACAGGGGGGGTTTCAATGAGCAGTTCTTC
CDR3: CASSLWDRGGFNEQFF

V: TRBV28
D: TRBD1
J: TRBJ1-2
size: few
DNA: TGTGCCAGCACCTTAACCGGGACAGGCCCCAATAACTATGGCTACACCTTC
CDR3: CASTLTGTGPNNYGYTF

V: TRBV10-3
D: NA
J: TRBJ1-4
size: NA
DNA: TGTGCCACCTCCCGAGGGTTGCATGAAAAACTGTTTTTT
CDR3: CATSRGLHEKLFF

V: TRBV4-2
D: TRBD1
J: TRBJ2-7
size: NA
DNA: TGTGCCAGCAGCCCCCAGGGGGACGCCTCCTACGAGCAGTACTTC
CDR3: CASSPQGDASYEQYF

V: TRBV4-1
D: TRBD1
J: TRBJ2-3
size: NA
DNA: TGCGCCAGCAGCCAAGATCTTGCCCCGGGACAGAGAAGCACAGATACGCAGTATTTT
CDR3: CASSQDLAPGQRSTDTQYF

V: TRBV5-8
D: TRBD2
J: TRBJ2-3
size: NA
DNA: TGTGCCAGCAGCTCCGGGACTAGCGGGGGGGTGGATACGCAGTATTTT
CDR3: CASSSGTSGGVDTQYF

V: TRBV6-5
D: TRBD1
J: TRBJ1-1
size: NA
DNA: TGTGCCAGCAGTTATATCGGCAGGGGGACTGAAGCTTTCTTT
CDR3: CASSYIGRGTEAFF

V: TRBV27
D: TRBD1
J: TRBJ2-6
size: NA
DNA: TGTGCCAGCCGAGGGGGCTCAGGGGCCAACGTCCTGACTTTC
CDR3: CASRGGSGANVLTF

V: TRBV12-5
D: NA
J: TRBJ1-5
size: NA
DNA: TGTGCTAGTGGTTTGGAGGGGGGCAATCAGCCCCAGCATTTT
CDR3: CASGLEGGNQPQHF

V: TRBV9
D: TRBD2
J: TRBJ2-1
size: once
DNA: TGTGCCAGCAGCGCCGGGACTAGCGGGGGGGGTGAGCAGTTCTTC
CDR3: CASSAGTSGGGEQFF

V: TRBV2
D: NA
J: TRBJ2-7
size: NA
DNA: TGTGCCAGCAGTGAAGAGGGGGTATCCAACGAGCAGTACTTC
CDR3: CASSEEGVSNEQYF

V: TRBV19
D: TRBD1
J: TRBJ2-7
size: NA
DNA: TGTGCCAGTAGGCGGGGACAGGGCTACGAGCAGTACTTC
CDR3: CASRRGQGYEQYF